The 22 T cell receptor beta chains below all came from one sample that was sequenced in a study of cytomegalovirus exposure and HLA in healthy donors. Amplification used 60 Vbeta primers and 13 Jbeta primers. Libraries were prepared by immunoSEQ multiplex PCR; TCRdb keeps only in-frame clonotypes and omits some of them. This table holds more than 140,000 clones, almost 85% found once. The sequenced sample was PBMCs. Receptor source: a woman aged 35 to 49 in good health and CMV-seronegative.

J is TRBJ1-5 and V is TRBV7-6, with TRBD1 matching over 10 bases. The V segment lost 5 bases and the J segment 6 bases; nucleotides outside the gene matches: 7. This CDR3 has 15 residues. The germline V gene encodes CDR1 SGHVS and CDR2 FNYEAQ. CDR3 bases: TGTGCCAGCAGCCCGGGACAGGGGATTGGTCAGCCCCAGCATTTT. The encoded protein is CASSPGQGIGQPQHF.

J is TRBJ1-1 and V is TRBV7-8; D is unresolved. The CDR3 sequence is 12 residues long. The germline gives CDR1 SGHVS, CDR2 FQNEAQ. Trimming shortened V by 3 bases and J by 7 bases, and 9 bases separated the two germline ends. CDR3 loop: CASSLEGGEAFF. The CDR3 nucleotides are TGTGCCAGCAGCTTGGAGGGTGGTGAAGCTTTCTTT.

This clone was counted a few times. This sequence joins TRBV7-3 and TRBJ2-5; perhaps TRBD1 as D (6 bases). The CDR3 is 13 amino acids. Per the germline V gene, CDR1 is SGHTA and CDR2 is FQGTGA. The V end lost 5 bases, the J end lost 5 bases, and 12 bases lay between the germline ends. The CDR3 protein is CASSAGQSETQYF. CDR3 sequence (DNA): TGTGCCAGCAGCGCCGGACAGTCGGAGACCCAGTACTTC. The variable domain in full, with the rest retrieved from reference TRBV7-3 and TRBJ2-5, is GAGVSQTPSNKVTEKGKYVELRCDPISGHTALYWYRQSLGQGPEFLIYFQGTGAADDSGLPNDRFFAVRPEGSVSTLKIQRTERGDSAVYLCASSAGQSETQYFGPGTRLLVL.

The V call is TRBV28, the J call TRBJ1-2; TRBD1 is a possible D gene (6 bases). The germline V and J ends were trimmed by 4 bases and 0 bases, with 18 bases remaining between them. The CDR3 totals 17 residues. Germline CDR1 MDHEN, CDR2 SYDVKM. For the CDR3, the DNA is TGTGCCAGCAGTTCCCCTCGTGGGGGGGCGCCTAACTATGGCTACACCTTC. This sequence encodes CASSSPRGGAPNYGYTF.

The gene calls are TRBV5-5 and TRBJ2-7; 8 bases are a match to TRBD1. Germline values: CDR1 SGHKS, CDR2 YYEKEE (reference sequence). The V gene end was trimmed by 4 bases and the J gene end by 9 bases; junction bases not matched to a gene: 6. This CDR3 contains 12 residues. CDR3 loop: CASSQDRVRQYF. Written as DNA, the CDR3 is TGTGCCAGCAGCCAGGACAGGGTAAGGCAGTACTTC. The variable domain in full, completed from reference TRBV5-5 and TRBJ2-7, reads DAGVTQSPTHLIKTRGQQVTLRCSPISGHKSVSWYQQVLGQGPQFIFQYYEKEERGRGNFPDRFSARQFPNYSSELNVNALLLGDSALYLCASSQDRVRQYFGPGTRLTVT.

The gene calls are TRBV5-1 and TRBJ2-5, with 10 bases that match TRBD1. Germline values: CDR1 SGHRS, CDR2 YFSETQ. Unmatched junction bases numbered 2, after V lost 4 bases and J lost 5 bases. The CDR3 contains 13 residues. CDR3 coding DNA: TGCGCCAGCAGCGGACAGGGGGTGGAGACCCAGTACTTC. Amino acids: CASSGQGVETQYF.

The chain is built from TRBV25-1 and TRBJ2-2, with 9 bases identical to TRBD1. Germline V CDR1 and CDR2: MGHDK, SYGVNS. The CDR3 is 15 amino acids. With 4 bases clipped from V and 4 bases from J, the junction kept 4 bases outside the gene matches. Here the CDR3 DNA reads TGTGCCAGCAGTGGGTGGACAGGGGCCACCGGGGAGCTGTTTTTT. Protein: CASSGWTGATGELFF.

This chain uses TRBV7-6 with TRBJ2-2; 7 nucleotides line up with TRBD1. The J segment lost 4 bases and the V segment lost 1 base, leaving 9 bases of the junction unmatched. CDR3 length equals 17 residues. Per germline, CDR1 SGHVS and CDR2 FNYEAQ. CDR3: CASSLVSSGTVTGELFF. The CDR3 DNA is TGTGCCAGCAGCTTAGTTAGTTCCGGGACAGTCACCGGGGAGCTGTTTTTT.

The chain links TRBV10-3 to TRBJ1-2; 9 bases map to TRBD1. V trimming: 4 bases; J trimming: 8 bases; junction bases outside the gene matches: 8. Germline CDR1 is ENHRY and CDR2 is SYGVKD. This CDR3 contains 14 residues. This CDR3 reads CAISGDREGSGYTF. CDR3 nucleotides: TGTGCCATCAGTGGGGACAGGGAGGGTTCCGGCTACACCTTC.

The rearrangement uses TRBV19 and TRBJ1-1, with unresolved D. V lost 3 bases and J 8 bases, leaving 19 bases between the germline ends. The length of the CDR3 is 15 residues. From germline, CDR1 is LNHDA and CDR2 SQIVND (reference sequence). The CDR3 DNA sequence: TGTGCCAGTAGTATTGTGGAGCCCATTGGGGAGGAAGCTTTCTTT. Its protein is CASSIVEPIGEEAFF.

This clone was found once. The chain links TRBV7-9 to TRBJ1-5; 7 bases match TRBD1. Germline CDR1 and CDR2: SEHNR and FQNEAQ (reference sequence). The CDR3 has 13 residues. V lost 6 bases, J lost 7 bases, and 6 bases stayed unmatched. The CDR3 protein is CASSWTGGQPQHF. The DNA of the CDR3 is TGTGCCAGCAGTTGGACAGGAGGACAGCCCCAGCATTTT.

This rearrangement joins TRBV7-6 to TRBJ1-6; no definite D call. With 6 bases removed from V and 6 bases from J, the gap between germline ends came to 15 bases. CDR3 length: 15 residues. The germline V gene has CDR1 SGHVS and CDR2 FNYEAQ. DNA of the CDR3: TGTGCCAGCAGTCCGGGGAGGCAGCCTAATTCACCCCTCCACTTT. Protein: CASSPGRQPNSPLHF.

This rearrangement joins TRBV19 to TRBJ2-1; TRBD1 matches at 9 bases. Germline assignment: CDR1 LNHDA and CDR2 SQIVND (reference sequence). The CDR3 contains 16 residues. J gave up 8 bases and V 3 bases, and 11 bases lay outside the gene matches. The CDR3 nucleotides are TGTGCCAGTAGTATTTTTAACGGACAGGGGACCGATGAGCAGTTCTTC. It is translated as CASSIFNGQGTDEQFF.

The rearrangement uses TRBV29-1 and TRBJ2-1; D is perhaps TRBD2 (6 bases). Germline loops: CDR1 SQVTM, CDR2 ANQGSEA. V shed 3 bases and J shed 1 base, with 13 bases lying between them. The CDR3 is 15 amino acids. The CDR3 region is CSVDSGERSYNEQFF. The DNA of the CDR3 is TGCAGCGTTGATTCGGGAGAGAGGTCCTACAATGAGCAGTTCTTC.

The chain uses TRBV20-1 and TRBJ1-1, with D perhaps TRBD1 (6 bases). The CDR3 runs 11 residues. V lost 7 bases to trimming and J lost 9 bases, with 15 bases between them. The germline V gene encodes CDR1 DFQATT and CDR2 SNEGSKA (reference sequence). The CDR3 DNA is TGCAGTGTTATCGGGACACAGAAAGCTTTCTTT. Its translation is CSVIGTQKAFF.

The gene calls are TRBV9 and TRBJ1-2, with D possibly TRBD1 on 5 matching bases. V lost 0 bases, J lost 6 bases, and 12 bases lay in between. This CDR3 is built from 14 residues. Germline lookup yields CDR1 SGDLS and CDR2 YYNGEE. The CDR3 sequence is CASSVESGIDGYTF. The CDR3 DNA follows: TGTGCCAGCAGCGTAGAGTCAGGGATCGATGGCTACACCTTC.

This clone was detected once. J is TRBJ1-4 and V is TRBV4-3; TRBD1 agrees at 8 bases. Germline CDR1 LGHNA, CDR2 YSLEER. J lost 7 bases, V lost 2 bases, and 9 bases had no gene match. CDR3 size: 16 residues. The CDR3 nucleotides are TGCGCCAGCAGCCAACGGTGGCAGGGGGCCGTTGAAAAACTGTTTTTT. It codes for CASSQRWQGAVEKLFF.

This chain uses TRBV28 with TRBJ1-2; 7 bases agree with TRBD1. V lost 6 bases, J lost 7 bases, and 8 bases stayed unmatched. Germline CDR1 reads MDHEN; CDR2 reads SYDVKM. This CDR3 region has 13 residues. CDR3 nucleotide sequence: TGTGCCAGCAGCCATCGACAGGGAGGTGGCTACACCTTC. It codes for CASSHRQGGGYTF.

J is TRBJ2-1 and V is TRBV29-1; 7 bases are shared with TRBD2. Germline CDR1 is SQVTM and CDR2 is ANQGSEA. CDR3 size: 16 residues. With V trimmed by 1 base and J by 4 bases, 10 bases remained unmatched. The CDR3 protein is CSVEVMAGDAYNEQFF. CDR3 DNA: TGCAGCGTTGAAGTTATGGCGGGAGATGCTTACAATGAGCAGTTCTTC.

The J gene is TRBJ2-1, the V gene TRBV25-1; no clear D gene. The CDR3 extends over 16 amino acids. The germline V gene has CDR1 MGHDK and CDR2 SYGVNS. V was cut by 1 base and J by 2 bases, with 12 bases left in between. Here the CDR3 DNA reads TGTGCCAGCAGTGAATCCTCCAGGCACCCCTACAATGAGCAGTTCTTC. Translation gives CASSESSRHPYNEQFF.

The chain links TRBV19 to TRBJ2-6; 8 bases line up with TRBD1. V gave up 7 bases and J gave up 1 base; unmatched junction bases: 6. The CDR3 is made up of 16 amino acids. CDR1 and CDR2 (germline): LNHDA, SQIVND (reference sequence). CDR3 DNA sequence: TGTGCCAGTATGAGGAGGACAGGGTCTGGGGCCAACGTCCTGACTTTC. This codes for CASMRRTGSGANVLTF.

The chain couples TRBV28 to TRBJ1-2, with TRBD1 identical over 8 bases. The germline V gene has CDR1 MDHEN and CDR2 SYDVKM. CDR3 length equals 16 residues. J was trimmed by 2 bases and V by 0 bases; bases with no gene match: 5. The DNA for the CDR3 is TGTGCCAGCAGTTTATGGCCTACAGGGGGAAACTATGGCTACACCTTC. This encodes CASSLWPTGGNYGYTF.